Shown below are 31 T cell receptor beta chains from a single sample sequenced in a study of regulatory T cells in long-lasting Graves disease (dated by TCRdb to the early 2020s). This specimen's time point label, interpreted: newly diagnosed GD, antithyroid drugs for less than 3 months. For both TCR sequencing and RNA sequencing, RNA was extracted from PBMCs in TRIzol. Receptor libraries were prepared by multiplex PCR. Sequencing instrument: Illumina HiSeq 4000. TCR beta libraries were built with iRepertoire HTBI primers and Arm-PCR amplification of CDR3 regions. The public reads were quality trimmed at Q25 with fastp and then assembled into clones with MiXCR by TCRdb, keeping productive beta chains. Each CDR3 protein gets just one entry, which takes the most common genes and DNA from the rows behind it. A total of over 500,000 distinct CDR3 sequences appear in this sample, about 16% of them only once. The ten biggest clones cover around 13% of the sample.

These data were also reused for a study on T cells in Graves' hyperthyroidism and ophthalmopathy.

The starting material was peripheral blood mononuclear cells (PBMCs), obtained at new diagnosis, from a patient treated with antithyroid drugs. These TCRs come from a young man with Graves disease. Donor details come from another sample of the same person, matched by shared clones.

This clonotype was detected ten times or more. This chain uses TRBV5-1 with TRBJ2-1; D may correspond to TRBD1 or TRBD2 (5 bases each). The CDR3 extends over 14 amino acids. The germline V gene encodes CDR1 SGHRS and CDR2 YFSETQ. V was pared by 2 bases and J by 3 bases, with 9 bases between. The CDR3 loop reads CASSFGTLYNEQFF. The CDR3 DNA reads as TGCGCCAGCAGCTTCGGGACCCTCTACAATGAGCAGTTCTTC.

This clonotype was observed at least ten times. This chain connects TRBV13 to TRBJ2-3, with 7 bases matching TRBD1. With V trimmed by 4 bases and J by 0 bases, 4 bases remained unmatched. CDR3 size: 15 residues. The germline CDR1 and CDR2 sequences are PRHDT and FYEKMQ (reference sequence). For the CDR3, the DNA is TGTGCCAGCAGCTCCGGGACAGCTAGCACAGATACGCAGTATTTT. This gives the protein CASSSGTASTDTQYF.

In its sample, this clonotype was seen many times. The chain couples TRBV12-3 or TRBV12-4 to TRBJ2-7; possibly TRBD2 for D (6 bases). V shed 5 bases and J shed 2 bases, with 10 bases lying between them. The CDR3 covers 13 residues. The DNA of the CDR3 is TGTGCCAGCAGTCCCGGGGGAGCCTACGAGCAGTACTTC. Amino acids: CASSPGGAYEQYF.

Worth noting for this clonotype: A much larger clone lies one base from this, so it may be a read error. V gene TRBV27 combines with J gene TRBJ2-2; 10 bases align to TRBD1. This CDR3 is built from 15 residues. CDR1 and CDR2 (germline): MNHEY, SMNVEV (reference sequence). J was trimmed by 4 bases and V by 3 bases; bases with no gene match: 2. In DNA, the CDR3 is TGTGCCAGCAGTTTGTGGGACAGGGGCACCGGGGAGCTGTTTTTT. It translates to CASSLWDRGTGELFF.

At least ten counts were recorded for this clonotype. V is TRBV7-9 and J is TRBJ2-1, with a weak D call TRBD2 (6 bases). Trimming took off 5 bases at V and 8 bases at J, with 10 bases between the two ends. Germline CDR1 SEHNR, CDR2 FQNEAQ (reference sequence). The CDR3 sequence is 12 residues long. The CDR3 spells CASSRRDYEQFF. The CDR3 DNA sequence: TGTGCCAGCAGCCGGAGGGACTATGAGCAGTTCTTC.

This clonotype has at least ten counts. The chain's CDR3 is CSARTGSSYNEQFF. CDR3 nucleotide sequence: TGCAGCGCCCGGACAGGCAGCTCCTACAATGAGCAGTTCTTC. V usage is TRBV29-1 and J usage is TRBJ2-1; 7 bases align to TRBD1. The length of the CDR3 is 14 residues. Looked up from germline, CDR1 is SQVTM and CDR2 is ANQGSEA. J lost 0 bases, V lost 7 bases, and 6 bases had no gene match.

The V gene is TRBV20-1, the J gene TRBJ2-1; D is unresolved. Per the germline V gene, CDR1 is DFQATT and CDR2 is SNEGSKA (reference sequence). This CDR3 has 11 residues. The V and J ends lost 2 bases and 13 bases respectively, with 12 bases between them. The CDR3 loop reads CSARLPQVQFF. In DNA form, the CDR3 reads TGCAGTGCTAGACTACCCCAGGTCCAGTTCTTC.

The chain joins TRBV15 to TRBJ1-4; 9 nucleotides line up with TRBD1. With V trimmed by 3 bases and J by 4 bases, 0 bases remained unmatched. The CDR3 is 14 amino acids. Germline V CDR1 and CDR2: LNHNV, YYDKDF (reference sequence). The DNA of the CDR3 is TGTGCCACCAGCAGGGGACAGGGTAATGAAAAACTGTTTTTT. Translated, it gives CATSRGQGNEKLFF.

This clonotype occurred many times. V is TRBV15 and J is TRBJ2-7; 11 bases are a match to TRBD2. Trimming cost V 1 base and J 5 bases; bases outside gene matches: 10. The length of the CDR3 is 17 residues. Germline lookup yields CDR1 LNHNV and CDR2 YYDKDF (reference sequence). CDR3 residues: CATSRAGTSGIHHEQYF. The CDR3 DNA reads TGTGCCACCAGCAGAGCCGGGACTAGCGGTATACACCACGAGCAGTACTTC.

This clonotype has a count of ten or more. The CDR3 DNA reads TGCAGTGCTCCGAACCACGGACTAGTCGAGCAGTTCTTC. Encoded protein: CSAPNHGLVEQFF. This chain links TRBV20-1 with TRBJ2-1, with 7 nucleotides matching TRBD2. Germline CDR1 DFQATT, CDR2 SNEGSKA (reference sequence). The CDR3 extends over 13 amino acids. V lost 5 bases, J lost 10 bases, and 11 bases stayed unmatched.

This clonotype has more than one count but fewer than ten. V and J are TRBV19 and TRBJ1-2, with D unclear. The CDR3 has 12 amino acids. CDR1 and CDR2 from the germline V gene are LNHDA and SQIVND (reference sequence). The V and J ends lost 10 bases and 5 bases respectively, with 14 bases between them. The CDR3 spells CATYQVEYGYTF. The CDR3 region has the DNA TGTGCCACCTACCAAGTTGAGTATGGCTACACCTTC.

V usage is TRBV15 and J usage is TRBJ2-6, with 7 bases aligning to TRBD1. Germline-derived CDR1 and CDR2 are LNHNV and YYDKDF (reference sequence). V shed 6 bases, J shed 3 bases, and the junction held 8 bases outside the gene matches. This CDR3 comprises 16 residues. CDR3 in DNA: TGTGCCACCAGTAAGGGGGCGTTTGTTGGGGCCAACGTCCTGACTTTC. Translated, it gives CATSKGAFVGANVLTF.

CDR3 amino acids: CASSPGTAFYGYTF. DNA for the CDR3: TGTGCCAGCAGTCCAGGGACAGCCTTCTATGGCTACACCTTC. The rearrangement uses TRBV27 and TRBJ1-2, with TRBD1 matching 7 bases. CDR3 length equals 14 residues. Germline V gives CDR1 MNHEY, CDR2 SMNVEV (reference sequence). The ends lost 5 bases at V and 4 bases at J; junction bases unmatched: 7.

The genes are TRBV28 and TRBJ2-3, with D tentatively TRBD1 (6 bases). V was clipped by 2 bases and J by 4 bases, with 13 bases between them. Germline loops: CDR1 MDHEN, CDR2 SYDVKM. This CDR3 contains 15 residues. This CDR3 reads CASSLSRGVADTQYF. In DNA, the CDR3 is TGTGCCAGCAGTTTAAGCAGGGGCGTCGCAGATACGCAGTATTTT. The whole variable domain, remainder taken from reference TRBV28 and TRBJ2-3, is DVKVTQSSRYLVKRTGEKVFLECVQDMDHENMFWYRQDPGLGLRLIYFSYDVKMKEKGDIPEGYSVSREKKERFSLILESASTNQTSMYLCASSLSRGVADTQYFGPGTRLTVL.

In nucleotides, the CDR3 is TGTGCCTGGAGTTCGAATAGCAATCAGCCCCAGCATTTT. Translated, it gives CAWSSNSNQPQHF. V and J are TRBV30 and TRBJ1-5; no definite D call. V was trimmed by 2 bases and J by 0 bases, leaving 5 bases between them. CDR3 size: 13 residues. Germline V gene sequence: CDR1 GTSNPN, CDR2 SVGIG (reference sequence).

The V and J genes are TRBV20-1 and TRBJ2-2; 9 nucleotides match TRBD2. Trimming took 6 bases from V and 2 from J; bases not matched to a gene: 7. The CDR3 has 15 residues. The germline CDR1 and CDR2 sequences are DFQATT and SNEGSKA (reference sequence). The CDR3 sequence is CSARGRAVNTGELFF. The DNA of the CDR3 is TGCAGTGCGCGCGGGAGGGCCGTTAACACCGGGGAGCTGTTTTTT.

This clonotype was observed at least ten times. The gene calls are TRBV7-9 and TRBJ2-1; 7 nucleotides line up with TRBD1. From germline, CDR1 is SEHNR and CDR2 FQNEAQ (reference sequence). Trimming took 3 bases from V and 0 from J; bases not matched to a gene: 2. The CDR3 is 15 amino acids. Written as DNA, the CDR3 is TGTGCCAGCAGCTTGCCAGGGGGCTCCTACAATGAGCAGTTCTTC. This translates into CASSLPGGSYNEQFF.

The chain is built from TRBV10-1 and TRBJ2-1; possibly TRBD1 for D (6 bases). The germline V gene has CDR1 WNHNN and CDR2 SYGVQD (reference sequence). This CDR3 has 13 residues. The V and J ends lost 3 bases and 8 bases respectively, with 11 bases between them. The chain's CDR3 is CASSEQGRDEQFF. The CDR3 region has the DNA TGCGCCAGCAGTGAACAGGGCCGAGATGAGCAGTTCTTC.

At least ten counts were recorded for this clonotype. The CDR3 here is CASSLVAEQFF. The CDR3 DNA reads as TGTGCCAGCAGCTTAGTGGCTGAGCAGTTCTTC. This chain connects TRBV11-1 to TRBJ2-1; no reliable D call. The CDR3 is 11 residues long. Germline-derived CDR1 and CDR2 are SGHAT and FQDESV (reference sequence). The V gene lost 1 base and the J gene lost 9 bases, with 4 bases spanning the gap.

This clonotype was seen at least ten times. The gene calls are TRBV27 and TRBJ2-6; D is possibly TRBD2 (6 bases). V gave up 5 bases and J gave up 2 bases, with 13 bases separating them. Germline V CDR1 and CDR2: MNHEY, SMNVEV (reference sequence). The CDR3 totals 16 residues. The CDR3 bases are TGTGCCAGCAGTCACGGGACTGCTCCTGGGGCCAACGTCCTGACTTTC. It specifies CASSHGTAPGANVLTF. Drawing the rest from reference TRBV27 and TRBJ2-6, the complete variable domain is EAQVTQNPRYLITVTGKKLTVTCSQNMNHEYMSWYRQDPGLGLRQIYYSMNVEVTDKGDVPEGYKVSRKEKRNFPLILESPSPNQTSLYFCASSHGTAPGANVLTFGAGSRLTVL.

About this clonotype: Given a much more abundant clone one base away, this may be a read error. The chain recombines TRBV5-6 with TRBJ2-7; a possible D gene is TRBD2 (7 bases). Germline CDR1 is SGHDT and CDR2 is YYEEEE. The CDR3 is 15 amino acids. Trimming pared 4 bases from V and 4 bases from J, leaving 18 bases between. The DNA of the CDR3 is TGTGCCAGCAGCCAAAGGGGGGGACCCACGTACGAGCAGTACTTC. Its protein is CASSQRGGPTYEQYF.

In this sample, this clonotype turned up many times. This chain joins TRBV12-3 or TRBV12-4 and TRBJ2-5, with 7 bases fitting TRBD2. The CDR3 totals 14 residues. V gave up 6 bases and J gave up 2 bases; unmatched junction bases: 6. CDR3 DNA sequence: TGTGCCAGCAGGGTAGCGGGTACACAAGAGACCCAGTACTTC. Translating gives CASRVAGTQETQYF.

The chain couples TRBV4-1 to TRBJ1-2, with D possibly being TRBD1 (6 bases). The CDR3 has 15 residues. Trimming took 6 bases from V and 5 from J, leaving 19 bases between them. Germline V CDR1 and CDR2: MGHRA, YSYEKL. DNA for the CDR3: TGCGCCAGCAGGGATACGGGGGCCCTTAGATATGGCTACACCTTC. As protein: CASRDTGALRYGYTF.

V is TRBV6-1 and J is TRBJ1-2, with unresolved D. The CDR3 sequence is 12 residues long. The germline V gene encodes CDR1 MNHNS and CDR2 SASEGT. Trimming removed 5 bases at V and 8 bases at J, with 12 bases between. In DNA form, the CDR3 reads TGTGCCAGCAGTCCCCGAGGTGGCGGCTACACCTTC. Translation: CASSPRGGGYTF.

The chain links TRBV5-4 to TRBJ2-7; 9 bases align to TRBD2. Germline V gives CDR1 SGHNT, CDR2 YYREEE (reference sequence). V gave up 4 bases and J gave up 0 bases; unmatched junction bases: 5. The CDR3 covers 15 residues. DNA for the CDR3: TGTGCCAGCAGCAAGACTAGCGGCCTCTCCTACGAGCAGTACTTC. Translating gives CASSKTSGLSYEQYF.

This clonotype was counted a few times. An end of the junction differs from the germline gene, which may be a read error. This sequence joins TRBV5-1 and TRBJ1-4; TRBD1 is a possible D gene (6 bases). The CDR3 spans 18 residues. Germline V CDR1 and CDR2: SGHRS, YFSETQ. CDR3 protein: CASSLGRGQGTTNEKLFF. In DNA, the CDR3 is TGTGCCAGCAGCTTGGGGCGGGGGCAGGGGACAACTAATGAAAAACTGTTTTTT.

The chain employs TRBV14 and TRBJ2-7; 12 bases align to TRBD2. CDR3 size: 17 residues. The germline CDR1 and CDR2 sequences are SGHDN and FVKESK. V dropped 0 bases and J dropped 6; count of bases not matched to a gene: 9. The CDR3 region is CASSQDRETSGGTEQYF. DNA of the CDR3: TGTGCCAGCAGCCAAGATCGGGAGACTAGCGGGGGTACCGAGCAGTACTTC. The complete variable domain, with remaining parts taken from reference TRBV14 and TRBJ2-7, reads EAGVTQFPSHSVIEKGQTVTLRCDPISGHDNLYWYRRVMGKEIKFLLHFVKESKQDESGMPNNRFLAERTGGTYSTLKVQPAELEDSGVYFCASSQDRETSGGTEQYFGPGTRLTVT.

This clonotype was observed at least ten times. The genes are TRBV7-9 and TRBJ2-1; no definite D call. Germline CDR1 reads SEHNR; CDR2 reads FQNEAQ (reference sequence). Trimming removed 2 bases from V and 3 bases from J, with 8 bases in between. The length of the CDR3 is 14 residues. In nucleotides, the CDR3 is TGTGCCAGCAGCTTAACGGCTAGCTACAATGAGCAGTTCTTC. Protein product: CASSLTASYNEQFF.

The chain has TRBV4-1 and TRBJ1-5; D remains ambiguous. Germline CDR1 MGHRA, CDR2 YSYEKL. The CDR3 has 16 residues. V lost 4 bases, J lost 0 bases, and 13 bases lay in between. The CDR3 bases are TGCGCCAGCAGCCGGATGTACCTTCTTAGCAATCAGCCCCAGCATTTT. It encodes CASSRMYLLSNQPQHF.

This clonotype was found a few times. This rearrangement joins TRBV20-1 to TRBJ2-3; D call uncertain. Deletions cut 5 bases from V and 2 bases from J, with 5 bases between. Germline loops: CDR1 DFQATT, CDR2 SNEGSKA (reference sequence). The CDR3 is 11 residues long. CDR3 amino acids: CSAPNTDTQYF. The DNA for the CDR3 is TGCAGTGCTCCTAACACAGATACGCAGTATTTT.

The chain uses TRBV28 and TRBJ2-7; TRBD2 matches at 8 bases. Germline V gene sequence: CDR1 MDHEN, CDR2 SYDVKM. This CDR3 comprises 14 residues. The junction had 13 bases not matched to a gene; V was cut back by 9 bases and J by 6 bases. The CDR3 DNA reads as TGTGCCAGTGGAGGGGGACTAGGTTCTGGCGAGCAGTACTTC. It translates to CASGGGLGSGEQYF.